This TCR beta chain was observed in a study of T cell clusters in autoimmune cytopenias (dated by TCRdb to between 2018 and 2021). In terms of the full investigation: A mean age of about 54 years and a median age of 59 years were recorded for the healthy donor controls, of whom about half of the roughly 45 were female. For primary cytopenia the controls were about two dozen age-matched healthy donors, whereas for secondary cytopenia the controls were over eleven age-matched CLL patients. Peripheral blood TRB and IGH repertoires were sequenced in autoimmune cytopenia patients at active disease and during treatment follow-up, alongside healthy, CLL and autoimmune hepatitis controls. Per sample, TRB sequencing gave a median depth of roughly 50,000 reads and a median of 2,350 distinct TRB clonotypes. The study was designed to test whether a disease-specific immune repertoire signature usable as a blood-based biomarker is carried by autoimmune cytopenia patients. The comparison group for autoimmune hepatitis repertoires was more than 20 healthy donors matched for age and sex. Points the paper makes about the study in general: Healthy donors showed around 2.9-fold more exclusive TRB clusters than active autoimmune hepatitis patients, consistent with an autoimmunity-wide signature. TRB repertoire shifts, with less even repertoires observed in secondary cytopenia and CLL, were mostly attributed to lymphoma bias rather than autoimmunity. In the comparison of secondary cytopenia with CLL, no cluster-lack signature showed up, apparently because the dominant lymphoma-associated repertoire masked the signature. The T cell clusters were defined only in silico, and the functional role of the clusters was left to be validated experimentally. A lack of physiological T cell clusters in primary autoimmune cytopenia patients was suggested by GLIPH, as 51 clusters were found to be exclusive to healthy donors versus around 17 exclusive to patients.

The CDR3 has 15 amino acids, counting the end cysteine and phenylalanine. DNA was not recorded. CDR1 and CDR2 are drawn from the germline V gene: MNHEY, SVGEGT. TRB rearrangements were amplified by multiplex PCR following a touch-down protocol, with the TRB-A and TRB-B primer pools mixed in one tube. Two consecutive PCR reactions with Phusion HS II polymerase added Illumina adapters and sample indices to the amplicons. Amplicons were gel-purified with the NucleoSpin Gel and PCR Clean-up kit, then quantified by Qubit and quality-checked on an Agilent 2100 Bioanalyzer. Sequencing of the libraries was performed on an Illumina MiSeq with 600-cycle, single-indexed, paired-end runs. Concerning the study's data processing: TRB reads were aligned and assembled with MiXCR version 2.1.12 using the default MiXCR reference library. A clone was defined by each unique CDR3 nucleotide sequence, and analysis was restricted to productive sequences with at least two reads. Repertoire diversity was assessed with alpha-parameterized diversity profiles (alpha 0 to 5), including the Shannon (alpha 1) and Simpson (alpha 2) indices, which were computed with an R script. Combinatorial TRB VJ usage was computed with the tcR package and compared between cohorts by principal component analysis with ade4. TCRbeta CDR3s were clustered with GLIPH on cohort pairs matched by age and read depth, and cluster frequencies were compared by Wilcoxon test. TCRdb reprocessed the sequencing reads and holds a single record per CDR3 protein sequence, with no DNA. Clone size and V and J calls follow TCRdb, not the original study. For this sample, the table gives more than 4,500 distinct CDR3 sequences. The ten top clones hold 53% of the sample.

With regard to this clonotype: Its antigen target is currently unknown.

Per sample, about 250 ng of peripheral blood genomic DNA, around 40,000 genome equivalents, was used for TRB amplification. These same data were also listed under a study on T cell repertoires in aging, cancer and after chemotherapy. The second study's paper adds: Donors spanned six age groups from 30 or younger to 70 or older, with at least three individuals per group. Control TCR repertoires from healthy donors were recorded over several months to years, and clear clonal overlap was observed across re-sampling. In total, the full dataset held some 8.2 million TCR reads. Compared with age-matched healthy donors, untreated patients with either hematological or solid cancers had significantly lower TCR diversity in the blood along with higher clonality. In healthy donors, the decline in TCR diversity with age was mainly explained by loss of richness, whereas in cancer patients loss of evenness was also found to contribute. In both cancer cohorts, median generation probability rose over the chemotherapy interval, which suggests that the repertoire was reconstituted through rebound thymic output. According to the authors, the repertoire data do not allow conclusions to be drawn about immunological memory after chemotherapy. Peripheral blood TCR beta repertoires from healthy donors and cancer patients were profiled to examine immunoaging and T cell reconstitution after chemotherapy. The cohort comprised 200 to 250 cancer patients, over 90 with hematological and over 110 with solid cancers, plus 95 healthy donors as a reference group. TRB sequences were processed with MiXCR versions 2.12 and 3.0.5. Repertoire metrics included Shannon diversity, evenness, clonality (one minus evenness), and alpha-parameterized diversity profiles from alpha 0 to 5. The IGoR algorithm was used to compute generation probabilities of clones in paired pre- and post-chemotherapy samples.

The sequence was collected from a human donor in good health. The V gene is TRBV6-2 or TRBV6-3 and the J gene is TRBJ1-5; lacking DNA, the TRBD1 call made by TCRdb goes unchecked. The sequencing sample was made of peripheral blood. The CDR3 protein sequence reads: CASSYRDTRWQPQHF.